The 4 T cell receptor delta chains below come from one sample, sequenced in a study of Vδ1+ human thymocytes (dated by TCRdb to about 2018). General study outcomes and caveats: Unlike the oligoclonal repertoires in peripheral blood, the thymic TRG and TRD repertoires appeared highly polyclonal, with Gaussian CDR3 length distributions.

No antigen has been assigned to these receptors. Instrument on record: Illumina MiSeq. RNA extraction was performed with the RNeasy mini kit, and reverse transcription was done with Superscript III. Multiplex PCR was used to generate CDR3 amplicons, with pooled V-gene forward primers and a constant-region reverse primer carrying Illumina adaptor overhangs. Via CATT, TCRdb reprocessed the public reads, and rows with identical DNA were then joined. The sample table contains 20,000 to 25,000 delta-chain clones; only one count was recorded for around 7.4% of them. Together, the top ten hold 0.98% of the sample. The sample comprised Vdelta1+ gamma-delta thymocytes from the thymus. The cell subset or site label for this specimen denotes: FACS-sorted CD3+ TCRalphabeta- TCRVdelta1+ TCRVdelta2- thymocytes. The receptors here all came from a child younger than two who had congenital heart surgery.

V is TRDV1 and J is TRDJ1, with 8 nucleotides matching TRDD3. This CDR3 has 16 amino acids. The trim removed 8 bases at V and 5 bases at J, leaving 16 bases unmatched. Per the germline V gene, CDR1 is TSWWSYY and CDR2 is QGS. CDR3 nucleotides: TGTGCTCTTACTACTCTCCATCCTGGGGGACGGGATAAACTCATCTTT. Amino acids: CALTTLHPGGRDKLIF.

By proportion, this clone is medium-sized. The V call is TRDV2, the J call TRDJ1; 13 positions agree with TRDD3. After removal of 1 base from V and 0 bases from J, the junction contained 7 bases not matched to a gene. This CDR3 is built from 18 residues. Germline assignment: CDR1 GEAIGNYY and CDR2 EKD. The DNA of the CDR3 is TGTGCCTGTGACACGGGTACTGGGGGATACGATTACACCGATAAACTCATCTTT. It specifies CACDTGTGGYDYTDKLIF.

The chain combines TRDV1 with TRDJ1, with D perhaps TRDD3 (5 bases). The CDR3 runs to 22 residues. The ends were cut back, 0 bases at V and 3 bases at J, with 32 bases in the middle. Germline V CDR1 and CDR2: TSWWSYY, QGS. The CDR3 is CALGELVGRTRGAYSGPDKLIF. CDR3 in DNA: TGTGCTCTTGGGGAACTAGTCGGCCGGACCCGTGGGGCGTACTCGGGGCCCGATAAACTCATCTTT.

The chain combines TRDV1 with TRDJ1; D not certain. V gave up 0 bases and J gave up 3 bases, with 20 bases separating them. From germline, CDR1 is TSWWSYY and CDR2 QGS. This CDR3 contains 18 residues. Written as DNA, the CDR3 is TGTGCTCTTGGGGAACTTAAGACTACCTCCCCGCTCCCCGATAAACTCATCTTT. Amino acids: CALGELKTTSPLPDKLIF.